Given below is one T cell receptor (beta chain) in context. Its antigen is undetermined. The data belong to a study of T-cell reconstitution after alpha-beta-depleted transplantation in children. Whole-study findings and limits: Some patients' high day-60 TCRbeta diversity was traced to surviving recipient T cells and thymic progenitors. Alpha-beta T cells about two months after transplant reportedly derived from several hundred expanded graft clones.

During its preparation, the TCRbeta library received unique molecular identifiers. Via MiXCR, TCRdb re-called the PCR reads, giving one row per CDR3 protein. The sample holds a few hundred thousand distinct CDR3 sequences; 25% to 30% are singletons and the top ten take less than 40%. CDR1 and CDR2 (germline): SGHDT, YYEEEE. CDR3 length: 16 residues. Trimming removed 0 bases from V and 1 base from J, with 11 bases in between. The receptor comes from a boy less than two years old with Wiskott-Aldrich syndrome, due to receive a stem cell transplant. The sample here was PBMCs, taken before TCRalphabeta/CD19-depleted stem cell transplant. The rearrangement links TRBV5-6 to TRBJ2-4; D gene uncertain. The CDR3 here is CASSLVGRMAKNIQYF. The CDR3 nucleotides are TGTGCCAGCAGCTTGGTAGGGCGAATGGCCAAAAACATTCAGTACTTC.